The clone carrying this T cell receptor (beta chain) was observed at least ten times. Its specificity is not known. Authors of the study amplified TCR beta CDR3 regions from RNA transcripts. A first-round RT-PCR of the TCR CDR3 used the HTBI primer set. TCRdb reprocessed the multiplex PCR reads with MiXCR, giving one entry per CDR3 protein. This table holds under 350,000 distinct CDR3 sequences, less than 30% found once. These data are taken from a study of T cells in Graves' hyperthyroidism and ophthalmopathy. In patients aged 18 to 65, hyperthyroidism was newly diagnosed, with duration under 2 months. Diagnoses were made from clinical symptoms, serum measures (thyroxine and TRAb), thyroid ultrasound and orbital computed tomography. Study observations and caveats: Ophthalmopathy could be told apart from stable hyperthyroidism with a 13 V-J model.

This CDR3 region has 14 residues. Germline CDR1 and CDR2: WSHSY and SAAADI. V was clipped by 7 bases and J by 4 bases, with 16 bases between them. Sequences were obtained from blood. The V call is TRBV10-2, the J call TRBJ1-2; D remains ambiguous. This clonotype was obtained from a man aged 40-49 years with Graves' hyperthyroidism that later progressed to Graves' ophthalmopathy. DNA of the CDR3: TGCGCCAGCACGTTGTCAGTGGAGGCCTATGGCTACACCTTC. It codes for CASTLSVEAYGYTF.